These 4 T cell receptor beta chains share one sample of origin, sequenced in a study of T-cell memory formation after mild COVID-19. From the 5' RACE reads, TCRdb called clonotypes with MiXCR, one entry per CDR3 protein. The repertoire holds about 310,000 distinct CDR3 sequences, roughly 15% seen once, with roughly 22% in the top ten. Source material: PBMCs or a T cell subset sorted from them (not recorded which). The receptors come from a young man who had mild COVID-19 (a few samples of this study predate the infection). Cell type and time point are not known.

The V and J genes are TRBV7-9 and TRBJ2-7; perhaps TRBD2 as D (6 bases). Germline lookup yields CDR1 SEHNR and CDR2 FQNEAQ (reference sequence). Trimming shortened V by 5 bases and J by 5 bases, and 16 bases separated the two germline ends. The CDR3 totals 14 residues. CDR3: CASSTRGSGDEQYF. The CDR3 nucleotides are TGTGCCAGCAGCACCCGAGGGTCGGGGGACGAGCAGTACTTC.

The rearrangement joins TRBV7-9 to TRBJ1-3; D ambiguous. The length of the CDR3 is 16 residues. The germline gives CDR1 SEHNR, CDR2 FQNEAQ (reference sequence). Deletions cut 5 bases from V and 3 bases from J, with 17 bases between. The CDR3 DNA sequence: TGTGCCAGCAGCCCACGTGACGGGGAGGATGGAAACACCATATATTTT. Its protein is CASSPRDGEDGNTIYF.

There are a few counts of this clonotype. The chain uses TRBV6-5 and TRBJ2-2; 8 bases line up with TRBD1. CDR3 length: 15 amino acids. V was clipped by 6 bases and J by 4 bases; unmatched bases: 7. Germline lookup yields CDR1 MNHEY and CDR2 SVGAGI. CDR3 loop: CASRSQGVVTGELFF. The CDR3 region has the DNA TGTGCCAGCAGGTCACAGGGGGTTGTCACCGGGGAGCTGTTTTTT.

In this sample, this clonotype turned up many times. The chain joins TRBV6-5 to TRBJ2-2, with a weak D call TRBD1 (6 bases). Germline values: CDR1 MNHEY, CDR2 SVGAGI. V dropped 0 bases and J dropped 7 bases, with 12 bases sitting between them. This CDR3 region has 15 residues. CDR3: CASSYSQGLDGELFF. The CDR3 DNA is TGTGCCAGCAGTTACTCGCAGGGGCTTGACGGGGAGCTGTTTTTT.